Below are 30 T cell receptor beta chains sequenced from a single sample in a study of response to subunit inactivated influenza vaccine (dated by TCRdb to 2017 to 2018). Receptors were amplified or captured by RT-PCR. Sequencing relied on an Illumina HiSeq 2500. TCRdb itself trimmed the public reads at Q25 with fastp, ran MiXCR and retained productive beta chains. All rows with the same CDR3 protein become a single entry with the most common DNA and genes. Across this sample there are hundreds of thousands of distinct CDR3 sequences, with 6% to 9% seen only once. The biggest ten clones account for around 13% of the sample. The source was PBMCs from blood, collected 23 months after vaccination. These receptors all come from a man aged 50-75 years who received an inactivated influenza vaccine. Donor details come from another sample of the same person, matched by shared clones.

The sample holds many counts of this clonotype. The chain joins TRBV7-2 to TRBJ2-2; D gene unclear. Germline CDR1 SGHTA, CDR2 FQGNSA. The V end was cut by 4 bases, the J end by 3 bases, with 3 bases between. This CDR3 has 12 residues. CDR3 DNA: TGTGCCAGCAGCTCATACACCGGGGAGCTGTTTTTT. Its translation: CASSSYTGELFF.

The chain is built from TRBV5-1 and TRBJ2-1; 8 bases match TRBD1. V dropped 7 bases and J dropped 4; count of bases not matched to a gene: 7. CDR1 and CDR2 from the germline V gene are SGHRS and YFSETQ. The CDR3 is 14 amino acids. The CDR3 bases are TGCGCCAGCGCGACAGGGGACTTTTACAATGAGCAGTTCTTC. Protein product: CASATGDFYNEQFF.

The CDR3 sequence: CASSDLAGTDTQYF. The CDR3 DNA follows: TGTGCCAGCAGTGACCTAGCGGGAACAGATACGCAGTATTTT. The chain combines TRBV2 with TRBJ2-3; 9 bases are a match to TRBD2. Losses at the gene ends were 3 bases for V and 3 bases for J; bases not matched to a gene: 1. The CDR3 is made up of 14 amino acids. Germline lookup yields CDR1 SNHLY and CDR2 FYNNEI.

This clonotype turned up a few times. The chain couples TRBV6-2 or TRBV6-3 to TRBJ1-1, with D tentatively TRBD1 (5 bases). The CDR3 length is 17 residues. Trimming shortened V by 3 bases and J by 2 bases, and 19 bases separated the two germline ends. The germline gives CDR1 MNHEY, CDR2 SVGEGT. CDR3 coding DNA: TGTGCCAGCAGTTATCGGTTTGGAGGGGCCGCTAACACTGAAGCTTTCTTT. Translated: CASSYRFGGAANTEAFF.

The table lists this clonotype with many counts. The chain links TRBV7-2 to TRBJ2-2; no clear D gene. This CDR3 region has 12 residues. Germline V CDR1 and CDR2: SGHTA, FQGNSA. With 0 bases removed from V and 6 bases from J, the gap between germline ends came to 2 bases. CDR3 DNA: TGTGCCAGCAGCTTAGCCTCCGGGGAGCTGTTTTTT. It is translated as CASSLASGELFF. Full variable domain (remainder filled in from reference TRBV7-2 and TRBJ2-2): GAGVSQSPSNKVTEKGKDVELRCDPISGHTALYWYRQSLGQGLEFLIYFQGNSAPDKSGLPSDRFSAERTGGSVSTLTIQRTQQEDSAVYLCASSLASGELFFGEGSRLTVL.

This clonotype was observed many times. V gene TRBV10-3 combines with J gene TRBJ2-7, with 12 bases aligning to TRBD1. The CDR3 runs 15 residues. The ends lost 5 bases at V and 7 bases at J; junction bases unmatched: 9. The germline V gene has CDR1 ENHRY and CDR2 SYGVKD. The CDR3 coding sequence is TGTGCCATCAGTATATCGGGACAGGGGGCGCGGGAGCAGTACTTC. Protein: CAISISGQGAREQYF.

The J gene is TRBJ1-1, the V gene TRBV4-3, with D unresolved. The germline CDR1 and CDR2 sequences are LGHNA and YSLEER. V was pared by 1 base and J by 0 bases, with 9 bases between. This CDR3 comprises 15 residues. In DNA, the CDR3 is TGCGCCAGCAGCCAAGGGATGGGAGTGAACACTGAAGCTTTCTTT. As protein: CASSQGMGVNTEAFF.

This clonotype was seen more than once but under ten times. The CDR3 region has the DNA TGCAGCGTTACGAGTTTCGCCTACAATGAGCAGTTCTTC. It codes for CSVTSFAYNEQFF. This chain uses TRBV29-1 with TRBJ2-1; D not certain. The ends were cut back, 5 bases at V and 2 bases at J, with 10 bases in the middle. Germline lookup yields CDR1 SQVTM and CDR2 ANQGSEA. The CDR3 has 13 residues.

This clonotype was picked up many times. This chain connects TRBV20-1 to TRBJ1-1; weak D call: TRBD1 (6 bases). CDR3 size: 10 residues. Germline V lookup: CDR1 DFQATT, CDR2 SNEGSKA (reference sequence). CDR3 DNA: TGCACTACAGGGTCGGTTGAAGCTTTCTTT. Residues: CTTGSVEAFF.

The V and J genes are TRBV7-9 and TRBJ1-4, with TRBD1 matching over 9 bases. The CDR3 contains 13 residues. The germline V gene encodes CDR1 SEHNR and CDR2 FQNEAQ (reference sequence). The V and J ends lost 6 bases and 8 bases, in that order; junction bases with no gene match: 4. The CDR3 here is CASRKDRGEKLFF. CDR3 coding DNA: TGTGCCAGCAGAAAGGACAGGGGCGAAAAACTGTTTTTT.

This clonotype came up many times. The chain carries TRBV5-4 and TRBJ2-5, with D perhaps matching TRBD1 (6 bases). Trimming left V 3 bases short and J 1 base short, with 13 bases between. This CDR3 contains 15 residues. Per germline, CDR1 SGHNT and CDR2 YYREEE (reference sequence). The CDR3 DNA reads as TGTGCCAGCAGCTCCACAGGGATGGGCCAAGAGACCCAGTACTTC. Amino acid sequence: CASSSTGMGQETQYF.

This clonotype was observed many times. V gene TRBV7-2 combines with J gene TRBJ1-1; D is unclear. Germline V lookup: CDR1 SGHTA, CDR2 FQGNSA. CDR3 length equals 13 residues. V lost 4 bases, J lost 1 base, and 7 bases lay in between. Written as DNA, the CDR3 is TGTGCCAGCAGCTCAGGACCGAACACTGAAGCTTTCTTT. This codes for CASSSGPNTEAFF.

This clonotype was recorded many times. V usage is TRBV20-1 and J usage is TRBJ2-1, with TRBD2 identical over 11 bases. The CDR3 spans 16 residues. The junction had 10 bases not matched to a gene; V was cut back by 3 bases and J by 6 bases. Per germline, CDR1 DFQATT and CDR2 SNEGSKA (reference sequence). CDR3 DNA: TGCAGTGCTAGCGGGCAACTAGCGGGAGTTCCCAATGAGCAGTTCTTC. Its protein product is CSASGQLAGVPNEQFF.

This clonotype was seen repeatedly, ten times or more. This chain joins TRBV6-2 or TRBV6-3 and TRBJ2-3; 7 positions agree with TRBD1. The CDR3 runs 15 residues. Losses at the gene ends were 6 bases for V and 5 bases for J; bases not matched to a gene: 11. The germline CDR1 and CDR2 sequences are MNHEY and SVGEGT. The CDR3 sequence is CASSDRVGGGDTQYF. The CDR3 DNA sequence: TGTGCCAGCAGCGACAGGGTCGGTGGAGGAGATACGCAGTATTTT.

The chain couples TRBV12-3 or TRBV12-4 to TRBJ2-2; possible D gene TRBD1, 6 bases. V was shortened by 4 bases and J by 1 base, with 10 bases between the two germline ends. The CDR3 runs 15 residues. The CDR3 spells CASSSGTKNTGELFF. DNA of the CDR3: TGTGCCAGCAGTTCCGGGACAAAGAACACCGGGGAGCTGTTTTTT.

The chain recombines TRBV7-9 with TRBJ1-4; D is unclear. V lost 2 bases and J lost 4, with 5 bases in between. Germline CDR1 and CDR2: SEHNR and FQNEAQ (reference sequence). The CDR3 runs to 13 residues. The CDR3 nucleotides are TGTGCCAGCAGCTTACACTTTAATGAAAAACTGTTTTTT. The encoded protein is CASSLHFNEKLFF.

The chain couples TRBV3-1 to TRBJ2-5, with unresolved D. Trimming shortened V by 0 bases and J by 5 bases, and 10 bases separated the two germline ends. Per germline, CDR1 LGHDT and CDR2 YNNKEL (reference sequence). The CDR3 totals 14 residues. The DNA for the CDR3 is TGTGCCAGCAGCCAAGAGTTATCGGAGGAGACCCAGTACTTC. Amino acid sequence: CASSQELSEETQYF.

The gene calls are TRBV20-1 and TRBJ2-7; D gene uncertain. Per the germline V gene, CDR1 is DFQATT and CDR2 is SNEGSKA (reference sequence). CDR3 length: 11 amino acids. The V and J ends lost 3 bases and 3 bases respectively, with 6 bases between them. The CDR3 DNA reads TGCAGTGCTAGTGGGGACTACGAGCAGTACTTC. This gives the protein CSASGDYEQYF.

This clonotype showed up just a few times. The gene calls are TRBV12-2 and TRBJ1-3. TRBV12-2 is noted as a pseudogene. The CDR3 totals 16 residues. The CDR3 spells CASRFGPGVSGNTIYF. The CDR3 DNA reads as TGTGCAAGTCGCTTCGGTCCAGGCGTCTCTGGAAACACCATATATTTT.

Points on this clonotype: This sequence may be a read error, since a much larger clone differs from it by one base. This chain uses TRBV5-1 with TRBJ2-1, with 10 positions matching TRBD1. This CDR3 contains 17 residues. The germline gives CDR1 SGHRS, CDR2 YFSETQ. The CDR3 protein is CASSLGWGQGKDKEQFF. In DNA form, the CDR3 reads TGCGCCAGCAGCTTGGGGTGGGGACAGGGGAAAGACAAGGAGCAGTTCTTC.

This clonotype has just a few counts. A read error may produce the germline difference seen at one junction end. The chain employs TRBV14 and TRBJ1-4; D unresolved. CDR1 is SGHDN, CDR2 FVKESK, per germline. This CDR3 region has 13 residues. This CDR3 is CASNQDANEKLFF. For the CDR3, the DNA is TGTGCCAGCAACCAAGACGCCAATGAAAAACTGTTTTTT.

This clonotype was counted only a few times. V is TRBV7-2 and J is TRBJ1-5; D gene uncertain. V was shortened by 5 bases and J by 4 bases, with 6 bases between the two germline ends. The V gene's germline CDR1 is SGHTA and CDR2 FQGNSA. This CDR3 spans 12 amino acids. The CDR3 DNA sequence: TGTGCCAGCAGCAACCCAAATCAGCCCCAGCATTTT. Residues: CASSNPNQPQHF.

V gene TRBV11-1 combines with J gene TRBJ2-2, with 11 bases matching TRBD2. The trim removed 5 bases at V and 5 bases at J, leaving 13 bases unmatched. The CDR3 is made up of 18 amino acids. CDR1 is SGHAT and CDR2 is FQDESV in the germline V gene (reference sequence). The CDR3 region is CASSLSGTSGNATGELFF. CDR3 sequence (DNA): TGTGCCAGCAGCCTATCCGGGACTAGCGGCAATGCGACCGGGGAGCTGTTTTTT.

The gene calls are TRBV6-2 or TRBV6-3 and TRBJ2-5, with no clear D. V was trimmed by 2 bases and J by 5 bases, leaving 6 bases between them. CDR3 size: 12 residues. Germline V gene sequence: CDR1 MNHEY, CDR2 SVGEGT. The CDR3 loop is CASSYVTETQYF. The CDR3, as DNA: TGTGCCAGCAGTTACGTCACGGAGACCCAGTACTTC.

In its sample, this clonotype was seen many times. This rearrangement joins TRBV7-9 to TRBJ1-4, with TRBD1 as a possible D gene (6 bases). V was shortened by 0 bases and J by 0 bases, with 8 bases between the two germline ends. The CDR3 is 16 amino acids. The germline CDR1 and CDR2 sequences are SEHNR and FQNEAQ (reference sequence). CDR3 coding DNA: TGTGCCAGCAGCTTAGCCGGGACATCAACTAATGAAAAACTGTTTTTT. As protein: CASSLAGTSTNEKLFF. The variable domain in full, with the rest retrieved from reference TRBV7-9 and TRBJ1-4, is DTGVSQNPRHKITKRGQNVTFRCDPISEHNRLYWYRQTLGQGPEFLTYFQNEAQLEKSRLLSDRFSAERPKGSFSTLEIQRTEQGDSAMYLCASSLAGTSTNEKLFFGSGTQLSVL.

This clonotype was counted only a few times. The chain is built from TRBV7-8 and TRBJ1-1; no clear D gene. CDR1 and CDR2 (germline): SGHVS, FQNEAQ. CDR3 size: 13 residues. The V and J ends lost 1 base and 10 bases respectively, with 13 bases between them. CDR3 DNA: TGTGCCAGCAGCTTAGAGTACCCTCGCCCAGCTTTCTTT. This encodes CASSLEYPRPAFF.

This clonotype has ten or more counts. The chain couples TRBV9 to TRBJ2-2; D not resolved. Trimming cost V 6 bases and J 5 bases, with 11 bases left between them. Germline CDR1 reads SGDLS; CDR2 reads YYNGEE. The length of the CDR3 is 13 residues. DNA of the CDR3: TGTGCCAGCACTGGGGTTCGGACCGGGGAGCTGTTTTTT. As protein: CASTGVRTGELFF.

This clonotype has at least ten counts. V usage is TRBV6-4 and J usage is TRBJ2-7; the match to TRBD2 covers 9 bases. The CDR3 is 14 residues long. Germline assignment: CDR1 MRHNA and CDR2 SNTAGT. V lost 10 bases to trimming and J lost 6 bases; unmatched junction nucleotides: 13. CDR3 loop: CANSTGTSFGEQYF. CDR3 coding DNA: TGTGCCAACTCAACCGGGACTAGCTTCGGCGAGCAGTACTTC.

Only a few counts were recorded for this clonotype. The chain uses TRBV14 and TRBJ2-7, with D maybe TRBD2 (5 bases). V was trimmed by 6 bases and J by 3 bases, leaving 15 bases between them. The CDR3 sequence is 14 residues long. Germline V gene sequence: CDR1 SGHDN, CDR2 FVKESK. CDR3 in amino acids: CASSHSVFGYEQYF. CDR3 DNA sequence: TGTGCCAGCAGTCATAGCGTCTTCGGCTACGAGCAGTACTTC.

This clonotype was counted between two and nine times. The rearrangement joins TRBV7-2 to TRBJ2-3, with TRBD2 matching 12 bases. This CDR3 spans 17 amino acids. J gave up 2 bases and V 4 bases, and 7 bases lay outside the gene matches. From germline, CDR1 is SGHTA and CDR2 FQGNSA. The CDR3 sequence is CASSSKRTSGDTDTQYF. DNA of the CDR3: TGTGCCAGCAGCTCTAAGAGGACTAGCGGGGACACAGATACGCAGTATTTT.